This T cell receptor beta chain came from a study of T cells in Graves' hyperthyroidism and ophthalmopathy. This clonotype was seen only a few times. From RNA transcripts, TCR beta CDR3 regions were amplified. Initially, a first-round RT-PCR of the TCR CDR3 employed the HTBI primer set. TCRdb ran MiXCR on the multiplex PCR reads and lists one entry per CDR3 protein. Here the sample spans some 350,000 distinct CDR3 sequences, 15% to 20% being singletons. The CDR3 spans 16 residues. Trimming removed 4 bases at V and 7 bases at J, with 20 bases between. Germline CDR1 KGHSH, CDR2 LQKENI. The receptor's source is a woman aged 18-35 years with Graves' hyperthyroidism. The chain couples TRBV18 to TRBJ1-5; a possible D gene is TRBD1 (6 bases). The sequencing sample was made of blood. CDR3 loop: CASSQNPQGVGQPQHF. The CDR3 DNA follows: TGTGCCAGCTCACAAAACCCACAGGGAGTAGGACAGCCCCAGCATTTT.